Included here is one T cell receptor (beta chain) sequence, with context. The sample is drawn from a study of CD8 T cells in Susac syndrome. Study context: Patients with Susac syndrome had blood drawn and were at that point therapy-naive, on corticosteroids, or on intravenous immunoglobulin alone.

Trimming took off 3 bases at V and 2 bases at J, with 8 bases between the two ends. The CDR3 is made up of 14 amino acids. The RNA, about 0.5 to 1 ug, was put through reverse transcription using random hexamers. TCRdb called the immunoSEQ multiplex PCR reads again in MiXCR, with one record for every CDR3 protein. This sample yields 100,000 to 150,000 distinct CDR3 sequences, of which around 94% are seen a single time; 0.21% belongs to the top ten. Input material: CD8+ T cells from PBMCs. The chain recombines TRBV12-3 or TRBV12-4 with TRBJ1-5; tentative D call: TRBD1 (5 bases). The sequence was collected from a human donor with Susac syndrome. Here the CDR3 DNA reads TGTGCCAGCAGTTTGGCGGGGCGCAATCAGCCCCAGCATTTT. Amino acid sequence: CASSLAGRNQPQHF.